This TCR beta chain was found in a study of beta chain features in type 1 diabetes. Overall study: Healthy donors, compared against patients, showed similar age, gender and cell yields.

There are 15 residues in the CDR3. Trimming left V 4 bases short and J 4 bases short, with 17 bases between. Germline CDR1 SGDLS, CDR2 YYNGEE. Sequencing targeted expressed TCRB transcripts, as all isolated RNA had been reverse transcribed. Clones were sequenced by immunoSEQ multiplex PCR, and TCRdb holds only the in-frame ones, with some missing. This sample has about 620,000 clones; around a sixth occur once, and the top ten carry around 0.095%. Study findings and constraints: The study found fewer insertions and more deletions at VDJ junctions in type 1 diabetes patients. TCRB repertoires of naive, central memory and Treg cells appeared more similar among patients than among healthy donors.

In its sample, this clone was seen a few times. What it binds is not known. This chain connects TRBV9 to TRBJ1-1; maybe TRBD1 (6 bases). This receptor was identified in a man aged 18 to 30 in good health. Material for sequencing was naive CD4+ T cells from blood. CDR3 in DNA: TGTGCCAGCAGCAAACTGACAGGCTGGGGCACTGAAGCTTTCTTT. Its protein product is CASSKLTGWGTEAFF.